Listed below are T cell receptor beta chains from one sample, sequenced in a study of shared clonotypes between healthy human individuals. The protocol was immunoSEQ multiplex PCR, while the TCRdb copy is restricted to in-frame clones and leaves out a portion. The repertoire holds about 1.1 million clones, with about 84% as singletons. The sequencing sample was made of memory CD4+ T cells from PBMCs. All receptors come from a man in his late teens or twenties in good health. Some clones in this sample may be carry-over from other donors' samples. CDR3s include the opening cysteine and the closing phenylalanine or tryptophan. The D gene is left open where the match is weak. Expanded clones get a size class; other rows say once, few or many, or leave the size out.

v_gene	j_gene	d_gene	abundance	CDR3nt	CDR3aa
TRBV18	TRBJ1-2	TRBD1	few	TGTGCCAGCTCACAGGACAGGGAGCATGGCTACACCTTC	CASSQDREHGYTF
TRBV18	TRBJ2-1	.	.	TGTGCCAGCACAAATGTGCCAGGGAATAAAAATGAGCAGTTCTTC	CASTNVPGNKNEQFF
TRBV10-2	TRBJ1-2	.	.	TGCGCCAGCAGTGAAGGGACTGACCGTTCTAACTATGGCTACACCTTC	CASSEGTDRSNYGYTF
TRBV28	TRBJ1-5	.	.	TGTGCCAGCAGACTACAGGGCCAGCCCCAGCATTTT	CASRLQGQPQHF
TRBV7-9	TRBJ2-2	.	.	TGTGCCAGCAGCGTCCCACCCCGGGGCCAAAACACCGGGGAGCTGTTTTTT	CASSVPPRGQNTGELFF
TRBV7-3	TRBJ2-2	TRBD2	.	TGTGCCAGCAGCTTAAAGGGCACTAGCGGGAGGACGAACACCGGGGAGCTGTTTTTT	CASSLKGTSGRTNTGELFF
TRBV7-9	TRBJ1-1	TRBD1	few	TGTGCCAGCAGCTTAGAGGGGGCAGGAACTGAAGCTTTCTTT	CASSLEGAGTEAFF
TRBV30	TRBJ2-7	.	.	TGTGCCTGGGGACAAAGGGATGAGCAGTACTTC	CAWGQRDEQYF
TRBV30	TRBJ1-5	.	.	TGTGCCTGGAGTGTAGATGGTTTCCCAAATCAGCCCCAGCATTTT	CAWSVDGFPNQPQHF
TRBV2	TRBJ2-3	.	.	TGTGCCAACCGCCGGGACAACACAGATACGCAGTATTTT	CANRRDNTDTQYF
TRBV10-3	TRBJ2-1	TRBD1	.	TGTGCCATCACTCGGGACAGGGAATATGAGCAGTTCTTC	CAITRDREYEQFF
TRBV30	TRBJ2-1	.	.	TGTGCCTGGAGTAGGAACAATGAGCAGTTCTTC	CAWSRNNEQFF
TRBV5-1	TRBJ1-1	TRBD1	once	TGCGCCAGCAGCTCCGGGACAGGGACGACTGAAGCTTTCTTT	CASSSGTGTTEAFF
TRBV6-5	TRBJ2-7	TRBD2	.	TGTGCCAGCAGGGTGACTAGCGGGACGTCCTACGAGCAGTACTTC	CASRVTSGTSYEQYF
TRBV6-6	TRBJ2-2	.	.	TGTGCCAGCAGTTACCTTAGGGCAGCAGGCGCCGGGGAGCTGTTTTTT	CASSYLRAAGAGELFF
TRBV18	TRBJ2-2	.	few	TGTGCCAGCTCTTTTTGGACCACCGGGGAGCTGTTTTTT	CASSFWTTGELFF
TRBV29-1	TRBJ2-7	TRBD1	.	TGCAGCGTTTCCGGGACAGGGGCAGGAGAGCAGTACTTC	CSVSGTGAGEQYF
TRBV6-5	TRBJ1-4	TRBD1	.	TGTGCCAGCAGTTACAAGGGACAGGGGGCGGGAAAACTGTTTTTT	CASSYKGQGAGKLFF
TRBV28	TRBJ2-1	.	.	TGTGCCAGCAGTCCGCTTGGGCTAAAGTACAATGAGCAGTTCTTC	CASSPLGLKYNEQFF
TRBV7-3	TRBJ2-7	TRBD2	.	TGTGCCAGCAGCTTATCCGGGACTAGCTCCTACGAGCAGTACTTC	CASSLSGTSSYEQYF
TRBV2	TRBJ2-3	TRBD2	once	TGTGCCAGCACCCAACTCCGGGAGGCTGGGCAGTATTTT	CASTQLREAGQYF
TRBV6-5	TRBJ2-1	TRBD1	once	TGTGCCAGCACCCGGACAGGGTCTAATGAGCAGTTCTTC	CASTRTGSNEQFF
TRBV2	TRBJ1-5	.	.	TGTGCCAGCAGCCGGGAAGCTAATCAGCCCCAGCATTTT	CASSREANQPQHF
TRBV29-1	TRBJ2-7	.	.	TGCAGCGTTGAAGATCAACCGGGCCAAGGGTACTTC	CSVEDQPGQGYF
TRBV4-1	TRBJ2-1	TRBD1	.	TGCGCCAGCAGCCAAGTCCAAGCAGGCCGGCAGACAGGGGGTGGCTACAATGAGCAGTTCTTC	CASSQVQAGRQTGGGYNEQFF
TRBV28	TRBJ2-7	.	few	TGTGCGGCCGGATTTTTATTAGGCGAGCAGTACTTC	CAAGFLLGEQYF
TRBV30	TRBJ2-7	TRBD2	.	TGTGCCCGGAGTGGGGGGGGTTACGAGCAGTACTTC	CARSGGGYEQYF
TRBV5-1	TRBJ2-3	.	.	TGCGCCAGCAGCTTGGGGCGGGTGGACCGCACAGATACGCAGTATTTT	CASSLGRVDRTDTQYF